The 27 T cell receptor beta chains given below trace back to one sample, sequenced in a study of OX40 agonist ivuxolimab in advanced cancers. Produced via immunoSEQ multiplex PCR; TCRdb's table is partial and in-frame only. The sample holds 55,000 to 75,000 clones; 75% to 90% are singletons and the top ten take about 2%. The source material was CD4+ or CD8+ T cells sorted from blood, sampled in a trial of the OX40 agonist ivuxolimab. These receptors originate from an adult with an advanced solid tumor such as melanoma, head and neck, liver or kidney cancer.

This sequence joins TRBV15 and TRBJ1-2; D call uncertain. Germline V gene lookup returns CDR1 LNHNV and CDR2 YYDKDF (reference sequence). This CDR3 is built from 14 residues. Trimming took off 0 bases at V and 5 bases at J, with 10 bases between the two ends. CDR3 region: CATSRDGLRYGYTF. The CDR3 DNA sequence: TGTGCCACCAGCAGAGACGGTCTTAGGTATGGCTACACCTTC.

The gene calls are TRBV27 and TRBJ2-2; TRBD1 is a possible D gene (6 bases). Germline CDR1 MNHEY, CDR2 SMNVEV (reference sequence). The V end was cut by 3 bases, the J end by 6 bases, with 20 bases between. The CDR3 length is 17 residues. The CDR3 region has the DNA TGTGCCAGCAGTTTCCGGGACACCTCGCTAACTTCCGGGGAGCTGTTTTTT. Encoded protein: CASSFRDTSLTSGELFF.

This clone was recorded only once. The rearrangement joins TRBV28 to TRBJ2-1; TRBD2 agrees at 11 bases. Germline V CDR1 and CDR2: MDHEN, SYDVKM. J gave up 4 bases and V 2 bases, and 7 bases lay outside the gene matches. The CDR3 consists of 17 residues. The CDR3 loop is CASSLAPGTSGYNEQFF. The CDR3 DNA is TGTGCCAGCAGTTTAGCACCTGGGACTAGCGGTTACAATGAGCAGTTCTTC.

The chain links TRBV5-1 to TRBJ2-5; TRBD2 aligns across 10 bases. CDR1 and CDR2 from the germline V gene are SGHRS and YFSETQ. V gave up 4 bases and J gave up 4 bases; unmatched junction bases: 10. The CDR3 covers 16 residues. This CDR3 is CASSASLVAGGETQYF. As DNA, the CDR3 is TGCGCCAGCAGCGCCAGTTTGGTAGCGGGGGGAGAGACCCAGTACTTC.

This chain joins TRBV7-2 and TRBJ2-2; D gene uncertain. This CDR3 has 13 residues. Trimming cost V 5 bases and J 1 base, with 5 bases left between them. Germline CDR1 is SGHTA and CDR2 is FQGNSA. In nucleotides, the CDR3 is TGTGCCAGCAGCCCCCGGAACACCGGGGAGCTGTTTTTT. Amino acid sequence: CASSPRNTGELFF.

J is TRBJ1-1 and V is TRBV6-1, with a possible D match to TRBD1 (6 bases). This CDR3 is 13 amino acids long. Germline assignment: CDR1 MNHNS and CDR2 SASEGT. Trimming left V 5 bases short and J 5 bases short, with 12 bases between. DNA of the CDR3: TGTGCCAGCAGTCTTAACAGGGCTACTGAAGCTTTCTTT. Its translation: CASSLNRATEAFF.

J is TRBJ1-1 and V is TRBV7-3; no reliable D call. Germline-derived CDR1 and CDR2 are SGHTA and FQGTGA. Trimming left V 5 bases short and J 7 bases short, with 14 bases between. The CDR3 contains 13 residues. The CDR3 DNA follows: TGTGCCAGCAGCCGAAATCCCGGGCTTGAAGCTTTCTTT. Translation: CASSRNPGLEAFF. The full variable domain, rest sourced from reference TRBV7-3 and TRBJ1-1, is GAGVSQTPSNKVTEKGKYVELRCDPISGHTALYWYRQSLGQGPEFLIYFQGTGAADDSGLPNDRFFAVRPEGSVSTLKIQRTERGDSAVYLCASSRNPGLEAFFGQGTRLTVV.

The genes are TRBV9 and TRBJ2-1, with 8 nucleotides matching TRBD2. CDR1 is SGDLS and CDR2 is YYNGEE in the germline V gene. V lost 0 bases to trimming and J lost 2 bases; unmatched junction nucleotides: 10. This CDR3 spans 18 amino acids. As DNA, the CDR3 is TGTGCCAGCAGCGTAGTTGGTAGCGGGACTCGAACCTACAATGAGCAGTTCTTC. It translates to CASSVVGSGTRTYNEQFF. Looking up the rest from reference TRBV9 and TRBJ2-1 gives the full variable domain: DSGVTQTPKHLITATGQRVTLRCSPRSGDLSVYWYQQSLDQGLQFLIQYYNGEERAKGNILERFSAQQFPDLHSELNLSSLELGDSALYFCASSVVGSGTRTYNEQFFGPGTRLTVL.

Concerning this clone: Other DNA sequences of this sample code for an identical CDR3. This chain joins TRBV7-2 and TRBJ2-3; D is undetermined. There are 12 residues in the CDR3. Trimming took off 3 bases at V and 1 base at J, with 2 bases between the two ends. Germline lookup yields CDR1 SGHTA and CDR2 FQGNSA. The CDR3 nucleotides are TGTGCCAGCAGCTTTGGCACAGATACGCAGTATTTT. It specifies CASSFGTDTQYF.

The chain carries TRBV28 and TRBJ2-2; D is ambiguous. The CDR3 contains 17 residues. Germline V CDR1 and CDR2: MDHEN, SYDVKM. The germline V and J ends were trimmed by 5 bases and 1 base, with 17 bases remaining between them. CDR3 sequence (DNA): TGTGCCAGCAGTACGTTAGGCCTCTACCAGAACACCGGGGAGCTGTTTTTT. Its protein product is CASSTLGLYQNTGELFF.

The chain employs TRBV10-3 and TRBJ2-1, with TRBD1 identical over 7 bases. Germline assignment: CDR1 ENHRY and CDR2 SYGVKD. This CDR3 is 15 amino acids long. The V segment lost 0 bases and the J segment 6 bases; nucleotides outside the gene matches: 5. CDR3 residues: CAISESRTGRNEQFF. The CDR3 bases are TGTGCCATCAGTGAGTCGCGGACAGGTCGCAATGAGCAGTTCTTC.

This rearrangement joins TRBV19 to TRBJ1-5; 7 nucleotides match TRBD1. Germline values: CDR1 LNHDA, CDR2 SQIVND (reference sequence). This CDR3 has 13 amino acids. The ends lost 7 bases at V and 4 bases at J; junction bases unmatched: 4. The CDR3 nucleotides read TGTGCCAGTATCGGACAGGTGAATCAGCCCCAGCATTTT. As protein: CASIGQVNQPQHF. The whole variable domain, remainder taken from reference TRBV19 and TRBJ1-5, is DGGITQSPKYLFRKEGQNVTLSCEQNLNHDAMYWYRQDPGQGLRLIYYSQIVNDFQKGDIAEGYSVSREKKESFPLTVTSAQKNPTAFYLCASIGQVNQPQHFGDGTRLSIL.

CDR3 sequence: CASSPGQGADEQYF. The DNA of the CDR3 is TGTGCCAGCTCACCCGGACAGGGTGCGGACGAGCAGTACTTC. The chain recombines TRBV18 with TRBJ2-7, with 8 bases fitting TRBD1. The germline V gene encodes CDR1 KGHSH and CDR2 LQKENI. The CDR3 extends over 14 amino acids. V was clipped by 3 bases and J by 5 bases; unmatched bases: 6.

This chain uses TRBV9 with TRBJ1-5; 7 bases fit TRBD1. Germline values: CDR1 SGDLS, CDR2 YYNGEE. The CDR3 length is 15 residues. J gave up 3 bases and V 4 bases, and 7 bases lay outside the gene matches. The CDR3 protein is CASSLQGGFNQPQHF. The CDR3, as DNA: TGTGCCAGCAGCCTTCAGGGGGGTTTCAATCAGCCCCAGCATTTT.

The chain carries TRBV18 and TRBJ2-7; a weak D match, TRBD1 (5 bases). The CDR3 has 13 amino acids. CDR1 is KGHSH, CDR2 LQKENI, per germline. Trimming left V 4 bases short and J 2 bases short, with 9 bases between. The CDR3: CASSQTAAYEQYF. The CDR3 region has the DNA TGTGCCAGCTCACAGACAGCCGCCTACGAGCAGTACTTC.

The chain combines TRBV4-3 with TRBJ2-2, with D possibly being TRBD2 (5 bases). The CDR3 runs 14 residues. Germline assignment: CDR1 LGHNA and CDR2 YSLEER. V was trimmed by 0 bases and J by 5 bases, leaving 7 bases between them. DNA of the CDR3: TGCGCCAGCAGCCAAGATTCGGGAACCGGGGAGCTGTTTTTT. Its translation: CASSQDSGTGELFF.

This clone was seen just once. This CDR3 is CASSLASGGNTEAFF. CDR3 bases: TGTGCCAGCAGCTTAGCTTCAGGAGGGAACACTGAAGCTTTCTTT. V usage is TRBV7-6 and J usage is TRBJ1-1; D not resolved. Germline loops: CDR1 SGHVS, CDR2 FNYEAQ. The V gene lost 0 bases and the J gene lost 1 base, with 9 bases spanning the gap. CDR3 size: 15 residues. The full variable domain, with the rest looked up from reference TRBV7-6 and TRBJ1-1, is GAGVSQSPRYKVTKRGQDVALRCDPISGHVSLYWYRQALGQGPEFLTYFNYEAQQDKSGLPNDRFSAERPEGSISTLTIQRTEQRDSAMYRCASSLASGGNTEAFFGQGTRLTVV.

The rearrangement joins TRBV18 to TRBJ1-2, with D possibly matching TRBD1 (6 bases). The CDR3 contains 15 residues. Trimming stripped 3 bases from V and 0 bases from J, with 11 bases between. Germline CDR1 reads KGHSH; CDR2 reads LQKENI. CDR3 sequence: CASSPQGLANYGYTF. CDR3 DNA sequence: TGTGCCAGCTCACCCCAGGGGTTAGCTAACTATGGCTACACCTTC.

V and J are TRBV19 and TRBJ2-7; D gene unclear. V lost 6 bases, J lost 0 bases, and 12 bases lay in between. The CDR3 sequence is 14 residues long. Germline lookup yields CDR1 LNHDA and CDR2 SQIVND (reference sequence). The CDR3 is CASRTDPSSYEQYF. The CDR3 DNA is TGTGCCAGTAGGACGGACCCCAGCTCCTACGAGCAGTACTTC.

The chain joins TRBV5-4 to TRBJ2-5, with 12 bases aligning to TRBD2. The end of the DNA aligns better with TRBJ2-7, so the J call may be wrong. Germline CDR1 is SGHNT and CDR2 is YYREEE (reference sequence). The CDR3 sequence is 16 residues long. CDR3 in DNA: TGTGCCAGCAGCCGGGCCGGACTAGCGGGAACGTCCGAGCAGTACTTC. This codes for CASSRAGLAGTSEQYF.

This sequence joins TRBV5-1 and TRBJ2-1, with TRBD2 matching over 11 bases. Per germline, CDR1 SGHRS and CDR2 YFSETQ. V lost 5 bases to trimming and J lost 6 bases; unmatched junction nucleotides: 4. The CDR3 covers 14 residues. Here the CDR3 reads CASSLTSGGNEQFF. The CDR3, as DNA: TGCGCCAGCAGTTTAACTAGCGGGGGCAATGAGCAGTTCTTC.

CDR3 sequence reads: CASSESDRAIGYTF. In DNA form, the CDR3 reads TGTGCCAGCAGTGAATCGGACAGAGCCATCGGCTACACCTTC. The chain links TRBV28 to TRBJ1-2; D possibly corresponds to TRBD1 (6 bases). CDR3 length: 14 residues. Germline loops: CDR1 MDHEN, CDR2 SYDVKM. The germline V and J ends were trimmed by 5 bases and 8 bases, with 18 bases remaining between them.

V is TRBV28 and J is TRBJ1-5; 8 nucleotides line up with TRBD1. The ends lost 7 bases at V and 6 bases at J; junction bases unmatched: 14. Germline V gene sequence: CDR1 MDHEN, CDR2 SYDVKM. This CDR3 contains 16 residues. The CDR3 reads CASTLGGQGARQPQHF. CDR3 DNA sequence: TGTGCCAGCACCCTGGGGGGTCAGGGGGCGCGTCAGCCCCAGCATTTT.

The chain recombines TRBV5-8 with TRBJ1-5; weak D call: TRBD1 (5 bases). V lost 0 bases to trimming and J lost 6 bases, with 10 bases between them. The germline gives CDR1 SGHTS, CDR2 YDEGEE. CDR3 length equals 14 residues. The CDR3 DNA is TGTGCCAGCAGCTTGGCAGAAAGGGGTCAGCCCCAGCATTTT. It specifies CASSLAERGQPQHF.

This clone showed up just once. The J gene is TRBJ1-2, the V gene TRBV2; 10 bases are a match to TRBD1. Trimming removed 4 bases from V and 8 bases from J; junction bases left unmatched: 13. CDR1 and CDR2 (germline): SNHLY, FYNNEI. The CDR3 sequence is 16 residues long. CDR3 sequence: CASSANPGTGVGGYTF. DNA for the CDR3: TGTGCCAGCAGTGCCAATCCCGGGACAGGGGTAGGAGGCTACACCTTC.

The chain recombines TRBV7-2 with TRBJ2-2; TRBD2 matches at 12 bases. The V gene's germline CDR1 is SGHTA and CDR2 FQGNSA. CDR3 length: 15 amino acids. The V segment lost 7 bases and the J segment 6 bases; nucleotides outside the gene matches: 6. Written as DNA, the CDR3 is TGTGCCAGCACTGTACTAGCGGGAGGAGCCGGGGAGCTGTTTTTT. It yields the protein CASTVLAGGAGELFF. The full variable domain, completed using reference TRBV7-2 and TRBJ2-2, is GAGVSQSPSNKVTEKGKDVELRCDPISGHTALYWYRQSLGQGLEFLIYFQGNSAPDKSGLPSDRFSAERTGGSVSTLTIQRTQQEDSAVYLCASTVLAGGAGELFFGEGSRLTVL.

The rearrangement joins TRBV5-1 to TRBJ1-2, with D possibly being TRBD1 (5 bases). With 0 bases removed from V and 3 bases from J, the gap between germline ends came to 12 bases. The CDR3 spans 15 residues. The germline V gene encodes CDR1 SGHRS and CDR2 YFSETQ. CDR3 protein: CASSLDGARDYGYTF. Here the CDR3 DNA reads TGCGCCAGCAGCTTGGATGGGGCGCGGGACTATGGCTACACCTTC.